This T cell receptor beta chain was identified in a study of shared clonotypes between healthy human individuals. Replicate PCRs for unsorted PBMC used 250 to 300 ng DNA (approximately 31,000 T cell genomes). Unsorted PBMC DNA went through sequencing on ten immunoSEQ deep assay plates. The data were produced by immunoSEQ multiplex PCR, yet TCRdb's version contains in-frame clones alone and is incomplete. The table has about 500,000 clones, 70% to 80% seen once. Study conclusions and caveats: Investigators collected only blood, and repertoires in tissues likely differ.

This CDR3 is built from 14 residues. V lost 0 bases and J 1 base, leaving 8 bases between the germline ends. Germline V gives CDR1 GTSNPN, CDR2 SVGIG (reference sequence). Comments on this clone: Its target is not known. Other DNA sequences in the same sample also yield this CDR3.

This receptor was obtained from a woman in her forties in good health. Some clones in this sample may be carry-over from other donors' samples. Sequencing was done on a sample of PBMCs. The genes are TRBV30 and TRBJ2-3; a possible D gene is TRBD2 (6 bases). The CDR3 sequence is CAWSVGGGTDTQYF. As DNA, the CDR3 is TGTGCCTGGAGTGTAGGCGGGGGCACAGATACGCAGTATTTT.